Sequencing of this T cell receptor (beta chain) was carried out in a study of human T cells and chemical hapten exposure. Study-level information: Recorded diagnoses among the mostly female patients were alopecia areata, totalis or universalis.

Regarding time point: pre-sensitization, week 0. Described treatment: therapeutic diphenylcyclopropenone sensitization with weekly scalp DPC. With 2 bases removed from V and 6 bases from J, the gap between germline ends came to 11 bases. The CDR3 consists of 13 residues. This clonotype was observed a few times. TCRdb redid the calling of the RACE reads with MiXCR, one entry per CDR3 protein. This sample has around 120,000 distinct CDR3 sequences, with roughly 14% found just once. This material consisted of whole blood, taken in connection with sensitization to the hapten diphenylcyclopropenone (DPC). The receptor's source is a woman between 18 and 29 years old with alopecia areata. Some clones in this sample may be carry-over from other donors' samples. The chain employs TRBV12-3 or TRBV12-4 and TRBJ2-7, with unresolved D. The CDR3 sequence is CASSLQRFREQYF. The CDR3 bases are TGTGCCAGCAGTTTACAAAGGTTTCGCGAGCAGTACTTC.